The table lists the clone carrying this TCR beta chain with many counts. Its cognate antigen is unknown. The data originate from a study of identical twins. Notes on the study in general: The study found excess low generation probability among twin-shared out-of-frame alpha sequences. Conclusions came from cross-sectional statistical analysis, not from following the same donors. Sequences that were beta out-of-frame showed weaker excess twin sharing. With monozygotic twins, out-of-frame TCR alpha sharing exceeded what models estimated.

TCRdb itself ran the 5' RACE reads through MiXCR, one entry per CDR3 protein. The table shows more than 1.5 million distinct CDR3 sequences, with less than 35% occurring only once. This clonotype was sampled from a newborn girl in good health. The sequenced sample was cord blood.

The DNA of the CDR3 is TGTGCCAGCAGTTTGGGGGACAGGGCGAACACTGAAGCTTTCTTT. This translates into CASSLGDRANTEAFF. V usage is TRBV28 and J usage is TRBJ1-1; 9 nucleotides align to TRBD1. V shed 3 bases, J shed 1 base, and the junction held 3 bases outside the gene matches. Per germline, CDR1 MDHEN and CDR2 SYDVKM. This CDR3 spans 15 amino acids.